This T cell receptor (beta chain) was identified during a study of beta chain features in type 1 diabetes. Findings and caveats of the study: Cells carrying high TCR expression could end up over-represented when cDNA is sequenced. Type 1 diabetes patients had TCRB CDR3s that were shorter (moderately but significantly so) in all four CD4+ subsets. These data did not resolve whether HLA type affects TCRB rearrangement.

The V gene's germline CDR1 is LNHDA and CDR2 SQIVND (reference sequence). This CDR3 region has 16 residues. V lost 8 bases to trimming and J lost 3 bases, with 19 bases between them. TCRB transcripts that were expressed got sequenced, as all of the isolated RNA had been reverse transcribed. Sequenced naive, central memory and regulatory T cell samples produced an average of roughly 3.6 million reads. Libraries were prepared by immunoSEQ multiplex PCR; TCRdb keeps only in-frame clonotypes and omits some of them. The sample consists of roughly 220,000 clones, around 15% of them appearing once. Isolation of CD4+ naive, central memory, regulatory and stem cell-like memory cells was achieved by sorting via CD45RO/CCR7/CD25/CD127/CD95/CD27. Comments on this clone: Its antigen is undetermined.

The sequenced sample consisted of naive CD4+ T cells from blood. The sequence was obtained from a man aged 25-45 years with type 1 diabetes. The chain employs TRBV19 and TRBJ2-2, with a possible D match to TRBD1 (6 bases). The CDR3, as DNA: TGTGCCAGTGGAAGTCAACAGGGTCGGGACACCGGGGAGCTGTTTTTT. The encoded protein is CASGSQQGRDTGELFF.